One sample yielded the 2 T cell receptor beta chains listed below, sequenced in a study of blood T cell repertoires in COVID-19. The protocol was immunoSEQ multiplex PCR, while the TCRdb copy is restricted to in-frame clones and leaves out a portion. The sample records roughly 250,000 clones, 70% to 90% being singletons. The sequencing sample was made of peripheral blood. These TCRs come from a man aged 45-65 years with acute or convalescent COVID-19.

CDR3 region: CASSLGPTSGRSYEQYF. CDR3 DNA: TGCGCCAGCAGCCTAGGACCTACTAGCGGACGTTCCTACGAGCAGTACTTC. This chain connects TRBV4-1 to TRBJ2-7; TRBD2 agrees at 8 bases. The ends lost 4 bases at V and 1 base at J; junction bases unmatched: 12. The CDR3 is 17 amino acids. Germline values: CDR1 MGHRA, CDR2 YSYEKL.

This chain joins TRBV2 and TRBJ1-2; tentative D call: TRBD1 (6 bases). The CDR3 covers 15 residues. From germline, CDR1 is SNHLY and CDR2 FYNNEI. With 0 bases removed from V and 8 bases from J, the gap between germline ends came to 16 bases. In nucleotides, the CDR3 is TGTGCCAGCAGTGAAGCGCGGCGGAGCGGGGGCGGCTACACCTTC. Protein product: CASSEARRSGGGYTF.